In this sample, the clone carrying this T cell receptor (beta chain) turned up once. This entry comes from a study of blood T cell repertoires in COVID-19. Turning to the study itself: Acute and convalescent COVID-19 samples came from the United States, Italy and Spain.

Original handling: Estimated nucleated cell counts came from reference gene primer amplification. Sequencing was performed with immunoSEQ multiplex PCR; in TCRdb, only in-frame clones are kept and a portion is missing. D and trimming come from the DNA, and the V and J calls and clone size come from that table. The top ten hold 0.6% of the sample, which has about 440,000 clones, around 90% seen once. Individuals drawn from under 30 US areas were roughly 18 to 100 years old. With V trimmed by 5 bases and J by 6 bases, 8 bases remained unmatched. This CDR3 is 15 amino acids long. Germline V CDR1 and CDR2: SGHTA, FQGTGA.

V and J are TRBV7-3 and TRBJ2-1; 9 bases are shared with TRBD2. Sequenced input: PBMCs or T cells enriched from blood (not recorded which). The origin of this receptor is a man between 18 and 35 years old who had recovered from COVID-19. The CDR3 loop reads CASSQEGLAGNEQFF. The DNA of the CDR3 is TGTGCCAGCAGCCAAGAGGGACTAGCAGGCAATGAGCAGTTCTTC.